This TCR beta chain was captured by sequencing in a study of blood T cells in healthy people across ages. Study-wide findings and caveats: When set beside aged donors, long-lived donors presented more naive CD4+ cells and higher diversity.

V lost 6 bases, J lost 1 base, and 25 bases lay in between. Germline V CDR1 and CDR2: MNHEY, SVGEGT. There are 19 residues in the CDR3. This clonotype came up a few times. Antigen: not known. Then a second PCR, running roughly 6 to 12 cycles, was carried out with a sample-barcoded 5' primer and a J-beta primer mix. TCRdb reprocessed the 5' RACE reads via MiXCR and lists one record per CDR3 protein. The sample includes some 800,000 distinct CDR3 sequences, roughly 25% seen only once; the top ten take approximately 3.7%. This same sample was also taken into another study, of T cells of mothers and their children. This second study notes: Six children, together with their three healthy Caucasian mothers, made up the donors.

This TCR was sampled from a boy between 10 and 17 years old in good health. Material: blood. This rearrangement joins TRBV6-2 or TRBV6-3 to TRBJ2-1, with D perhaps given as TRBD1 or TRBD2 (5 bases each). CDR3 coding DNA: TGTGCCAGCAGCTACCGGGGCAGCCACCAAAAAGCGTCCTACAATGAGCAGTTCTTC. This encodes CASSYRGSHQKASYNEQFF.